This record concerns one TCR beta chain sequence. The antigen is undetermined. After template switching added a universal primer site, the resulting cDNA carried unique molecular identifiers. TCRdb passed the 5' RACE reads through MiXCR, listing each CDR3 protein once. The sample includes about 690,000 distinct CDR3 sequences, approximately 6% of them seen just once. The data were taken from a study of identical twins. Study-wide points: Beta clonotypes that were abundant in cord blood contained fewer insertions, a pattern absent from memory repertoires. Out-of-frame alpha sequences shared between twins exhibited an excess of low generation probability.

Everyone who gave samples was a healthy Caucasian. This TCR derives from a man between 18 and 29 years old in good health. Material for sequencing was naive T cells sorted from blood.

CDR3 DNA sequence: TGTGCCAGCAGCGGACAGGGGGCTTCTCAGCCCCAGCATTTT. Residues: CASSGQGASQPQHF. The chain couples TRBV2 to TRBJ1-5, with 11 bases identical to TRBD1. This CDR3 has 14 amino acids. The ends lost 6 bases at V and 6 bases at J; junction bases unmatched: 4. Per germline, CDR1 SNHLY and CDR2 FYNNEI. The full variable domain, in which reference TRBV2 and TRBJ1-5 provide the parts outside the CDR3, is EPEVTQTPSHQVTQMGQEVILRCVPISNHLYFYWYRQILGQKVEFLVSFYNNEISEKSEIFDDQFSVERPDGSNFTLKIRSTKLEDSAMYFCASSGQGASQPQHFGDGTRLSIL.